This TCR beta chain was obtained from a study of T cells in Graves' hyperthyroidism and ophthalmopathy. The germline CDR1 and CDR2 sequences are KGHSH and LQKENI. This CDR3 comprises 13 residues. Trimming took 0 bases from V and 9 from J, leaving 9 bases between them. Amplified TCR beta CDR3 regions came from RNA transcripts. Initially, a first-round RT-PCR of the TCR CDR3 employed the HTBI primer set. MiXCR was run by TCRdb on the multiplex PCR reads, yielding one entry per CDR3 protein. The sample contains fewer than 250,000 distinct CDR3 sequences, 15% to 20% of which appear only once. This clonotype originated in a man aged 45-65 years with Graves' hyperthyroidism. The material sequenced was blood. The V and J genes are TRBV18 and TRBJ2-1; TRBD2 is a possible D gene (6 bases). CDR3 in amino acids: CASSPPEGPEQFF. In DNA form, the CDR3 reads TGTGCCAGCTCACCACCGGAGGGTCCTGAGCAGTTCTTC.